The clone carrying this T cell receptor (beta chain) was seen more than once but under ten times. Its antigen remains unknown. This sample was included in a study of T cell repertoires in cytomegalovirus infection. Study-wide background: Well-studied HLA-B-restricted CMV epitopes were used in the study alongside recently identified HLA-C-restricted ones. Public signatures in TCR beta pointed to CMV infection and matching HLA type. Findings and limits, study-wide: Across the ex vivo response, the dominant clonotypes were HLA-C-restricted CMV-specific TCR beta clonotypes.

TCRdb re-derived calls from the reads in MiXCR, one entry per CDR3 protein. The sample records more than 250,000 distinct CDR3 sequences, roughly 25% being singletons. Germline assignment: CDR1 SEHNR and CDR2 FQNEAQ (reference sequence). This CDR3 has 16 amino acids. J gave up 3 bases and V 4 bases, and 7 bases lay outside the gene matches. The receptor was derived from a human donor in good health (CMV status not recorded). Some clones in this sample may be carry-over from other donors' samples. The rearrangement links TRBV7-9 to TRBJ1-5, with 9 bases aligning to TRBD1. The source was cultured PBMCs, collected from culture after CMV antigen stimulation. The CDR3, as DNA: TGTGCCAGCAGCTCCGGGACAGGGTTAAACAATCAGCCCCAGCATTTT. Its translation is CASSSGTGLNNQPQHF.